This T cell receptor (beta chain) originates from a study of T cell changes during pregnancy in multiple sclerosis. Assay used: immunoSEQ multiplex PCR; TCRdb lists only in-frame clones, some missing. The sample yields about 84,000 clones, about 94% seen once. This clonotype originated in a female donor with multiple sclerosis, enrolled in a pregnancy study. Sequences were derived from peripheral blood, sampled in the third trimester of pregnancy.

Written as DNA, the CDR3 is TGTGCCAGCTCGTCCGGGACTAGCGGGGAAGAGACCCAGTACTTC. Translating gives CASSSGTSGEETQYF. The rearrangement joins TRBV18 to TRBJ2-5; 13 positions agree with TRBD2. Germline V gene lookup returns CDR1 KGHSH and CDR2 LQKENI. CDR3 length: 15 residues. V dropped 6 bases and J dropped 3; count of bases not matched to a gene: 4.